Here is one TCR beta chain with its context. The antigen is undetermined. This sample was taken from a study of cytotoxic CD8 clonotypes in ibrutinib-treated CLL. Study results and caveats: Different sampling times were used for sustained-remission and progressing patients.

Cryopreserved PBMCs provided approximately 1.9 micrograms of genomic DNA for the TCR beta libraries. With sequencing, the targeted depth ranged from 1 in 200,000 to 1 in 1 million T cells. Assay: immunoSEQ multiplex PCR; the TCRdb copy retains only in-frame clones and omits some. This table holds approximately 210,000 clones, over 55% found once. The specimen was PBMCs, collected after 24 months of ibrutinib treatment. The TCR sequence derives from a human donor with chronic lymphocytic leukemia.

The CDR3: CASSSAKGTSGRYEQYF. CDR3 DNA: TGTGCCAGCAGCTCAGCGAAGGGGACTAGCGGGAGGTACGAGCAGTACTTC. V is TRBV7-9 and J is TRBJ2-7, with 15 nucleotides matching TRBD2. CDR3 length equals 17 residues. Germline V gives CDR1 SEHNR, CDR2 FQNEAQ (reference sequence). J was trimmed by 4 bases and V by 4 bases; bases with no gene match: 8.